This T cell receptor (beta chain) was recorded in a study of OX40 agonist ivuxolimab in advanced cancers. About the full investigation: Ivuxolimab, which targeted the costimulatory receptor OX40 (CD134), was an agonistic, fully human IgG2 monoclonal antibody. Intravenous ivuxolimab was administered to patients every 2 weeks at six dose levels: 0.01, 0.1, 0.3, 1.5, 3 and 10 mg/kg. Of the approximately 54 patients in dose escalation, about 20 had hepatocellular carcinoma, about 15 had melanoma, 9 had renal cell carcinoma and 9 had head and neck cancer. In the dose-escalation cohort, around four fifths of patients were male, and the mean age was 60 years with a range of 23 to 79. Patients were allowed to have had prior anti-PD-1, anti-PD-L1 or anti-CTLA-4 therapy, and approximately 40% of the dose-escalation patients had been treated with checkpoint inhibitors. Partial responses occurred in three dose-escalation patients, of whom one had hepatocellular carcinoma and two had cutaneous melanoma. The point of sequencing TCRbeta in the periphery was to test whether ivuxolimab changed TCR sequence diversity and drove clonal T-cell expansion. The paper covers the monotherapy dose-escalation part of the phase I ivuxolimab trial, which included N ≈ 50 patients. What the research found in general, with its limitations: Which antigens the clonally expanded peripheral T cells were specific for was not determined. Partial responders in the 0.1-3.0 mg/kg groups had among the lowest normalized peripheral clonal expansion, especially among CD8+ T cells. Clonal expansion of both CD4+ and CD8+ blood T cells was observed from baseline to week 6 at doses 0.1 to 3.0 mg/kg. Low levels of normalized T-cell clonal expansion were also shown by some nonresponding patients. On average, CD8+ T cells showed more expanded clones than CD4+ T cells after ivuxolimab.

To note about this clone: It lacks a known antigen. Base qualities are missing; no much larger clone stands one base away.

Patients with a history of autoimmune disease or receiving systemic immunosuppression were excluded from the trial. Peripheral blood for TCR sequencing was collected from all dose cohorts at baseline, on cycle 4 day 1, and on cycle 7 day 1. The samples were drawn from a first-in-human, open-label, multicenter phase I dose-escalation trial of ivuxolimab. The trial enrolled adults with locally advanced or metastatic head and neck squamous cell, hepatocellular, melanoma or renal cell carcinoma. CD4+ and CD8+ T cells were sorted separately from peripheral blood before TCR sequencing. Genomic DNA was isolated from the sorted cells so that the TCRbeta CDR3 region could be sequenced. TCRbeta CDR3 regions were sequenced using the immunoSEQ Assay. TCRdb took this table from immuneACCESS and kept in-frame rearrangements with V and J called. Such tables lack part of the clones; where checked against another copy, unresolved V genes explain under half of the gap, and the rest is unexplained. The sample table lists about 79,000 clones, 92% of them with a count of one. The ten largest clones take up approximately 0.48% of the sample.

Via the germline V gene, CDR1 is SGHRS and CDR2 YFSETQ. From cysteine to phenylalanine, the CDR3 is 16 amino acids long. The DNA shown is the 48-base CDR3, in frame from base 1. Trimming costs V 3 bases and J 0 bases, and their ends lie 13 bases apart. Here the chain combines TRBV5-1 and TRBJ2-1; the best D guess is TRBD1, with 5 bases matching. Sequencing was performed on CD4+ or CD8+ T cells sorted from blood, taken in a trial of the OX40 agonist ivuxolimab. The source of this sequence is an adult with an advanced solid tumor such as melanoma, head and neck, liver or kidney cancer. The bases are TGCGCCAGCAGCTCCACATTCCAGGGCTCCTACAATGAGCAGTTCTTC. It codes for CASSSTFQGSYNEQFF.